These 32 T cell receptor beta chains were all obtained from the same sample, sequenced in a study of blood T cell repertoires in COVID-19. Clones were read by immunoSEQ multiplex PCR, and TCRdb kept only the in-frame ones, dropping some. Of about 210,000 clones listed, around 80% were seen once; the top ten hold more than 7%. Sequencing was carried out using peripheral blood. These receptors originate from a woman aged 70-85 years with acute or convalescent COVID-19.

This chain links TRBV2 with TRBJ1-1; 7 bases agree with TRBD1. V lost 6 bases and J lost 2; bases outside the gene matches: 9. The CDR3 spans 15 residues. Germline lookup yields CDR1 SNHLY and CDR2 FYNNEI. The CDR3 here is CASRPTGAPNTEAFF. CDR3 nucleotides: TGTGCCAGCAGACCTACAGGGGCCCCTAACACTGAAGCTTTCTTT. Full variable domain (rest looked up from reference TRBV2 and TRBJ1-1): EPEVTQTPSHQVTQMGQEVILRCVPISNHLYFYWYRQILGQKVEFLVSFYNNEISEKSEIFDDQFSVERPDGSNFTLKIRSTKLEDSAMYFCASRPTGAPNTEAFFGQGTRLTVV.

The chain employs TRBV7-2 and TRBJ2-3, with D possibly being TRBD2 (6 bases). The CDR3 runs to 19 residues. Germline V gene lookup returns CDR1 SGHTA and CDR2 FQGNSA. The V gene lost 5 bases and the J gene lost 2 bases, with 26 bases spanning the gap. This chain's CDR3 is CASSTLPGLLLGHTDTQYF. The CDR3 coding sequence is TGTGCCAGCAGCACACTCCCGGGACTCCTTCTGGGTCACACAGATACGCAGTATTTT.

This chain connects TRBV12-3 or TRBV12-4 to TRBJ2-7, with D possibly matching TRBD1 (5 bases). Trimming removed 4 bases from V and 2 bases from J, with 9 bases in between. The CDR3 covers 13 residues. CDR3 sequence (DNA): TGTGCCAGCAGTTGGCAGGGCCCCTACGAGCAGTACTTC. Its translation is CASSWQGPYEQYF.

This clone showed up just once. CDR3 sequence (DNA): TGTGCCAGCACCCAGGGACAGGGATACGAGCAGTACTTC. Its protein is CASTQGQGYEQYF. The chain joins TRBV7-2 to TRBJ2-7, with 9 bases matching TRBD1. CDR3 length: 13 residues. Per germline, CDR1 SGHTA and CDR2 FQGNSA. V lost 7 bases, J lost 4 bases, and 5 bases stayed unmatched.

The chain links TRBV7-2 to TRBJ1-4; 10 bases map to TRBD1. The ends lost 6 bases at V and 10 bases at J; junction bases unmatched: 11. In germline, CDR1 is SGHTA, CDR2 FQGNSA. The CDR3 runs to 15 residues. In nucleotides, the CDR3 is TGTGCCAGCAGTCAAACCGGGACAGGGGTAGTAAAACTGTTTTTT. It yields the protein CASSQTGTGVVKLFF.

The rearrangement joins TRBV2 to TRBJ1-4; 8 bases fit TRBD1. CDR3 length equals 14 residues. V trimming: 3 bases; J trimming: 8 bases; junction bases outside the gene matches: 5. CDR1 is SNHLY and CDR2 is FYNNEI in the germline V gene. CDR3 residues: CASSERTGTEKLFF. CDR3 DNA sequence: TGTGCCAGCAGTGAGCGGACAGGGACGGAAAAACTGTTTTTT.

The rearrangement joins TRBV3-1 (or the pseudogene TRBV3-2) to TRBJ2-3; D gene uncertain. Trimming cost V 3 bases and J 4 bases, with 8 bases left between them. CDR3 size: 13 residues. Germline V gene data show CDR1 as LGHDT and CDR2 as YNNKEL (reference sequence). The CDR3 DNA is TGTGCCAGCAGCCAGGTAGAGGCAGATACGCAGTATTTT. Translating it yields CASSQVEADTQYF.

CDR3 DNA: TGTGCCAGCAGCCCCCGACTAGCGGGGGTTGAAGAAAAGCAGTTCTTC. Protein product: CASSPRLAGVEEKQFF. This chain connects TRBV7-8 to TRBJ2-1; 12 bases map to TRBD2. The ends lost 5 bases at V and 11 bases at J; junction bases unmatched: 13. Per the germline V gene, CDR1 is SGHVS and CDR2 is FQNEAQ. This CDR3 has 16 residues.

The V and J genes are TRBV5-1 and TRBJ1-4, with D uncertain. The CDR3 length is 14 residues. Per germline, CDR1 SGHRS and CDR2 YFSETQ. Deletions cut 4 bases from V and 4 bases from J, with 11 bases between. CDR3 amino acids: CASSPGRGNEKLFF. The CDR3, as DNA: TGCGCCAGCAGCCCGGGTCGGGGTAATGAAAAACTGTTTTTT.

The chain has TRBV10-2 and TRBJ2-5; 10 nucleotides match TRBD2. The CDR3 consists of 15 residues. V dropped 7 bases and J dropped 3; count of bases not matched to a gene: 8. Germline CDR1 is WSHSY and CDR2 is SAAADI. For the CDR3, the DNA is TGCGCCAGCAAGAAGAGCGGGGGGGTAAAAGAGACCCAGTACTTC. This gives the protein CASKKSGGVKETQYF.

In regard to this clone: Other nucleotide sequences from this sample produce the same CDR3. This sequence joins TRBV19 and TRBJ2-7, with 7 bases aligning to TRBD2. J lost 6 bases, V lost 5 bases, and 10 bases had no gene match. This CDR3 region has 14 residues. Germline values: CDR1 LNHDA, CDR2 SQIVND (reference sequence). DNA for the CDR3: TGTGCCAGTAGTCCCCTAGGGACTAACCGCGAGCAGTACTTC. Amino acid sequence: CASSPLGTNREQYF.

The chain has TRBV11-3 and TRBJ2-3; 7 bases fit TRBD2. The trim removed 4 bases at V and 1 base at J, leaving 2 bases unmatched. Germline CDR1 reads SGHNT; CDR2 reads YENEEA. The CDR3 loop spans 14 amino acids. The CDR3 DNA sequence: TGTGCCAGCAGCTCCACTAGCGGCACAGATACGCAGTATTTT. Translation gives CASSSTSGTDTQYF.

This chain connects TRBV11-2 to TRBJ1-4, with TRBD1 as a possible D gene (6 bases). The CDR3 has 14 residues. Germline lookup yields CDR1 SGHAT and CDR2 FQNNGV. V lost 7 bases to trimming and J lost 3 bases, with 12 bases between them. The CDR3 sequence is CASTKTGPNEKLFF. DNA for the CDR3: TGTGCCAGCACAAAGACAGGACCTAATGAAAAACTGTTTTTT. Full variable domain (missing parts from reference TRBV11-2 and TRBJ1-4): EAGVAQSPRYKIIEKRQSVAFWCNPISGHATLYWYQQILGQGPKLLIQFQNNGVVDDSQLPKDRFSAERLKGVDSTLKIQPAKLEDSAVYLCASTKTGPNEKLFFGSGTQLSVL.

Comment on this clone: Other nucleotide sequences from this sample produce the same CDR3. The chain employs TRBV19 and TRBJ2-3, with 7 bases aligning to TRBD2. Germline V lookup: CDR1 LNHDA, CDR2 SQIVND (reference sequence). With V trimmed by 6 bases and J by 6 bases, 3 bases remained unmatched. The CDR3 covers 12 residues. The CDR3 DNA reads TGTGCCAGTAGGCTTAGCGGGGATACGCAGTATTTT. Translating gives CASRLSGDTQYF.

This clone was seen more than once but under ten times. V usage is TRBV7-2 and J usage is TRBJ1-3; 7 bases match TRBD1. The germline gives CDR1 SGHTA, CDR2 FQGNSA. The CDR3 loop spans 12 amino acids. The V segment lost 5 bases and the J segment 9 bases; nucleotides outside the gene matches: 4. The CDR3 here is CASSLRTGTIYF. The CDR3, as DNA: TGTGCCAGCAGCCTCCGGACAGGCACCATATATTTT. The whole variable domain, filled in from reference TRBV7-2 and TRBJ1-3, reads GAGVSQSPSNKVTEKGKDVELRCDPISGHTALYWYRQSLGQGLEFLIYFQGNSAPDKSGLPSDRFSAERTGGSVSTLTIQRTQQEDSAVYLCASSLRTGTIYFGEGSWLTVV.

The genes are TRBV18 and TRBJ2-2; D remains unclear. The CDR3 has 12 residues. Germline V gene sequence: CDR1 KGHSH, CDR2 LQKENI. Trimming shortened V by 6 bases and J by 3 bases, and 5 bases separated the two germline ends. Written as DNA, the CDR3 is TGTGCCAGCTCTTCAGACACCGGGGAGCTGTTTTTT. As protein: CASSSDTGELFF. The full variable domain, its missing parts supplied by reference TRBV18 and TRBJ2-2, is NAGVMQNPRHLVRRRGQEARLRCSPMKGHSHVYWYRQLPEEGLKFMVYLQKENIIDESGMPKERFSAEFPKEGPSILRIQQVVRGDSAAYFCASSSDTGELFFGEGSRLTVL.

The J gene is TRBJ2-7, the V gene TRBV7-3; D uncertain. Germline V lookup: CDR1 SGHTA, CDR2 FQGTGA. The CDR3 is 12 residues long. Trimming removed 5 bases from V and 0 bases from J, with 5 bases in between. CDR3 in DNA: TGTGCCAGCAGCCCCAGCTCCTACGAGCAGTACTTC. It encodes CASSPSSYEQYF. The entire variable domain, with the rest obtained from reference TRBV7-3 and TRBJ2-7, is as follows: GAGVSQTPSNKVTEKGKYVELRCDPISGHTALYWYRQSLGQGPEFLIYFQGTGAADDSGLPNDRFFAVRPEGSVSTLKIQRTERGDSAVYLCASSPSSYEQYFGPGTRLTVT.

The CDR3 DNA reads as TGTGCCAGCAGTTGGACACAGGGGGCGTCGGCCAATGAGCAGTTCTTC. It codes for CASSWTQGASANEQFF. This rearrangement joins TRBV6-5 to TRBJ2-1; TRBD1 matches 9 bases. Germline-derived CDR1 and CDR2 are MNHEY and SVGAGI. The V and J ends lost 4 bases and 6 bases, in that order; junction bases with no gene match: 10. This CDR3 spans 16 amino acids.

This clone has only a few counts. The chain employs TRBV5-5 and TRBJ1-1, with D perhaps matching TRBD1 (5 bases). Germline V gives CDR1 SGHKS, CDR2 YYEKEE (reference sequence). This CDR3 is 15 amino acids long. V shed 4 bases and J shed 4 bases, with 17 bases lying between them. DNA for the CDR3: TGTGCCAGCAGCCCCCCGGGGACTTGGGCCACTGAAGCTTTCTTT. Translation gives CASSPPGTWATEAFF.

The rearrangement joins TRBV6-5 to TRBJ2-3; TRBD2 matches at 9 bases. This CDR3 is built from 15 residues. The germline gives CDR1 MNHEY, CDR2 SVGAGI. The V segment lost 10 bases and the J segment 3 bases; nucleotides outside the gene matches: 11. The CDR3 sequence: CAIRLLAGQTDTQYF. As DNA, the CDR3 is TGTGCCATCCGGCTGCTAGCGGGGCAGACAGATACGCAGTATTTT.

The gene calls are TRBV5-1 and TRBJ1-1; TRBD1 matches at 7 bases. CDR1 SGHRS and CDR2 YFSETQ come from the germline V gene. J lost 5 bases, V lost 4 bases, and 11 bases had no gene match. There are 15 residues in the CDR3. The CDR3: CASSSTGTVETEAFF. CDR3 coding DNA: TGCGCCAGCAGCAGTACCGGGACAGTGGAAACTGAAGCTTTCTTT.

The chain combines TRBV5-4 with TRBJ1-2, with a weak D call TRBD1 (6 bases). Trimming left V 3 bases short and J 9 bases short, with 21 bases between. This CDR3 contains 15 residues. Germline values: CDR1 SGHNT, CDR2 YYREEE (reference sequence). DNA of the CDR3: TGTGCCAGCAGCTCAGGACAGTCGGGGGGCCACCGCTACACCTTC. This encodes CASSSGQSGGHRYTF.

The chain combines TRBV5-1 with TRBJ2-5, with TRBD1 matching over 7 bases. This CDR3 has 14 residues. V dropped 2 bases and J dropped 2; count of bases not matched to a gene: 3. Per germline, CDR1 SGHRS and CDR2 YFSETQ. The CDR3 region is CASSFNRGQETQYF. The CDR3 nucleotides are TGCGCCAGCAGCTTTAACAGGGGACAAGAGACCCAGTACTTC.

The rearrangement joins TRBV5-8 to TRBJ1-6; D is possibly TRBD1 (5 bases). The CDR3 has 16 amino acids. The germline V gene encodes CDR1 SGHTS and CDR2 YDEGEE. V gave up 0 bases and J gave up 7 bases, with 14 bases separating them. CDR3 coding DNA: TGTGCCAGCAGCTTGGCTGGCAGGGCCCAGAATTCACCCCTCCACTTT. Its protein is CASSLAGRAQNSPLHF. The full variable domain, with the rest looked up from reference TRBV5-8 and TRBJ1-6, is EAGVTQSPTHLIKTRGQQATLRCSPISGHTSVYWYQQALGLGLQFLLWYDEGEERNRGNFPPRFSGRQFPNYSSELNVNALELEDSALYLCASSLAGRAQNSPLHFGNGTRLTVT.

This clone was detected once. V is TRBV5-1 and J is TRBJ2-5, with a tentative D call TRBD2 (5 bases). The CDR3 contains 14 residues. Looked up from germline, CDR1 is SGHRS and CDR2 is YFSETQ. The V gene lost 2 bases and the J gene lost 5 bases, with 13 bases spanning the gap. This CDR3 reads CASSFPRTGETQYF. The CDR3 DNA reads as TGCGCCAGCAGCTTCCCCCGGACGGGGGAGACCCAGTACTTC.

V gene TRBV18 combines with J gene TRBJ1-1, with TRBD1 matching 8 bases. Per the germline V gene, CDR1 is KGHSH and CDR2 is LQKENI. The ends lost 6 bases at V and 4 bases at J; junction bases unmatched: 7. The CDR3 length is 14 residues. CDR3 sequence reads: CASSPGTGFTEAFF. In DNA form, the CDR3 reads TGTGCCAGCTCCCCCGGGACAGGTTTCACTGAAGCTTTCTTT.

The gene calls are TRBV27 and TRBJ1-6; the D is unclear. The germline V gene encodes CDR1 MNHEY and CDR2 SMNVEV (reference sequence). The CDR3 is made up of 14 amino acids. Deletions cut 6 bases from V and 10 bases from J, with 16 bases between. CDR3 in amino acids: CASSPLPGVSPLHF. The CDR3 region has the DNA TGTGCCAGCAGCCCACTCCCCGGGGTATCACCCCTCCACTTT.

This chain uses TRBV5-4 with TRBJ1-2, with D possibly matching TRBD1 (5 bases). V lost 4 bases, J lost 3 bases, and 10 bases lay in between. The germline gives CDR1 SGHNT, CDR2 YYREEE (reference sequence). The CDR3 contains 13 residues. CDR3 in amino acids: CASSTGTDYGYTF. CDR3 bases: TGTGCCAGCAGCACTGGGACTGACTATGGCTACACCTTC.

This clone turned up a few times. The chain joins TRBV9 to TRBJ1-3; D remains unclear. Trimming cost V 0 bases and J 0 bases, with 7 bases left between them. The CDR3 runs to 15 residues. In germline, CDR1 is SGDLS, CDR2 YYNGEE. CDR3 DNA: TGTGCCAGCAGCGTAGACGTCAGCTCTGGAAACACCATATATTTT. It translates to CASSVDVSSGNTIYF.

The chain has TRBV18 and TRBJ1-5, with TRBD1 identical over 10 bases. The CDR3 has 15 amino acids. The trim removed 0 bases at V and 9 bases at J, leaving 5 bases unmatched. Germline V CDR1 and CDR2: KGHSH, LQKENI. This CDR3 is CASSPPGTGERPQHF. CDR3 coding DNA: TGTGCCAGCTCACCACCAGGGACAGGGGAACGGCCCCAGCATTTT.

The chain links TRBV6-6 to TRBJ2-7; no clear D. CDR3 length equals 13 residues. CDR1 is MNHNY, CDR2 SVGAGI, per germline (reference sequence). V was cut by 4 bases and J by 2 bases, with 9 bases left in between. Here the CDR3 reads CASSSLSPYEQYV. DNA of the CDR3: TGTGCCAGCAGTTCCCTGAGTCCCTACGAGCAGTACGTC.

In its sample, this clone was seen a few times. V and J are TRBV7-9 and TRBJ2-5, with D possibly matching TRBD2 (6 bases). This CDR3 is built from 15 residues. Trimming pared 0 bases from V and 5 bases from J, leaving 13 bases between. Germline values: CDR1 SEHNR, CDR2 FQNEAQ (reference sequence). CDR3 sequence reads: CASSLAEGGWETQYF. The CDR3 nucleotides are TGTGCCAGCAGCTTAGCGGAGGGCGGATGGGAGACCCAGTACTTC.